The 21 T cell receptor beta chains below come from one sample, sequenced in a study of control samples from healthy donors and cancer patients. Libraries were prepared by immunoSEQ multiplex PCR; TCRdb keeps only in-frame clonotypes and omits some of them. Of 70,000 to 95,000 clones in the sample, 90% to 95% are singletons; the top ten hold 1.3%. Material for sequencing was PBMCs. These receptors were taken from a middle-aged woman with lung cancer.

Only one count was recorded for this clone. The rearrangement uses TRBV11-2 and TRBJ2-3, with D possibly TRBD1 on 6 matching bases. The CDR3 is 12 residues long. From germline, CDR1 is SGHAT and CDR2 FQNNGV. Trimming shortened V by 5 bases and J by 7 bases, and 10 bases separated the two germline ends. CDR3 loop: CASSLQGYTQYF. Here the CDR3 DNA reads TGTGCCAGCAGCCTACAGGGATATACGCAGTATTTT.

The chain combines TRBV6-5 with TRBJ1-1; weak D call: TRBD1 (5 bases). Trimming cost V 2 bases and J 1 base, with 14 bases left between them. Germline V gene sequence: CDR1 MNHEY, CDR2 SVGAGI. The CDR3 sequence is 16 residues long. In nucleotides, the CDR3 is TGTGCCAGCAGTTACGAATCTGGGGGTAAGAACACTGAAGCTTTCTTT. This codes for CASSYESGGKNTEAFF.

The sample holds one count of this clone. V is TRBV3-1 (or the pseudogene TRBV3-2) and J is TRBJ2-7; a weak D match, TRBD1 (6 bases). CDR1 and CDR2 from the germline V gene are LGHDT and YNNKEL (reference sequence). The germline V and J ends were trimmed by 3 bases and 3 bases, with 9 bases remaining between them. This CDR3 comprises 13 residues. The CDR3 protein is CASSQGALYEQYF. The DNA for the CDR3 is TGTGCCAGCAGCCAGGGGGCCCTCTACGAGCAGTACTTC.

This sequence joins TRBV23-1 and TRBJ1-5; D remains ambiguous. TRBV23-1 is an ORF; its function is uncertain. V was cut by 3 bases and J by 7 bases, with 10 bases left in between. CDR3 length equals 13 residues. DNA for the CDR3: TGCGCCAGCAGTCAGGGGTCACAGCAGCCCCAGCATTTT. This gives the protein CASSQGSQQPQHF.

The V call is TRBV10-3, the J call TRBJ1-1, with TRBD1 as a possible D gene (6 bases). The CDR3 totals 13 residues. CDR1 and CDR2 from the germline V gene are ENHRY and SYGVKD. With 5 bases removed from V and 1 base from J, the gap between germline ends came to 8 bases. The CDR3 loop is CAISRGGNTEAFF. DNA of the CDR3: TGTGCCATCAGTAGAGGGGGGAACACTGAAGCTTTCTTT.

This rearrangement joins TRBV3-1 (or the pseudogene TRBV3-2) to TRBJ2-3, with TRBD1 as a possible D gene (5 bases). The germline CDR1 and CDR2 sequences are LGHDT and YNNKEL (reference sequence). CDR3 length: 16 residues. Trimming took off 4 bases at V and 2 bases at J, with 16 bases between the two ends. The CDR3 reads CASSPTSTGYTDTQYF. The CDR3 nucleotides read TGTGCCAGCAGCCCTACGAGTACAGGCTACACAGATACGCAGTATTTT.

CDR3 in amino acids: CASSFRFSTIREQYF. DNA for the CDR3: TGTGCCAGCAGCTTTAGGTTCTCCACCATACGCGAGCAGTACTTC. The V gene is TRBV5-4, the J gene TRBJ2-7; D is unresolved. Per germline, CDR1 SGHNT and CDR2 YYREEE (reference sequence). The length of the CDR3 is 15 residues. V lost 2 bases to trimming and J lost 6 bases, with 18 bases between them.

The V call is TRBV7-2, the J call TRBJ1-1; 7 bases are a match to TRBD1. The ends lost 6 bases at V and 2 bases at J; junction bases unmatched: 12. Germline loops: CDR1 SGHTA, CDR2 FQGNSA. CDR3 length equals 16 residues. The CDR3 here is CASSSAGTVGNTEAFF. DNA of the CDR3: TGTGCCAGCAGTTCGGCCGGGACAGTCGGAAACACTGAAGCTTTCTTT.

This clone has a single count. The rearrangement links TRBV19 to TRBJ2-1, with TRBD2 matching over 10 bases. Losses at the gene ends were 5 bases for V and 7 bases for J; bases not matched to a gene: 5. The CDR3 totals 14 residues. Germline lookup yields CDR1 LNHDA and CDR2 SQIVND (reference sequence). CDR3 in DNA: TGTGCCAGTAGTCCCCCGGGACTAGCGAATGAGCAGTTCTTC. Translation gives CASSPPGLANEQFF.

This clone is a singleton in its sample. The chain uses TRBV12-5 and TRBJ2-2, with 8 bases lining up with TRBD2. Germline CDR1 reads LGHNT; CDR2 reads FRNRAP. V trimming: 5 bases; J trimming: 4 bases; junction bases outside the gene matches: 9. This CDR3 comprises 16 residues. The CDR3 DNA follows: TGTGCTAGTGGTCCGGCCGGGGGGGGACCCACCGGGGAGCTGTTTTTT. Its protein product is CASGPAGGGPTGELFF.

CDR3 loop: CASSLLENTEAFF. CDR3 coding DNA: TGTGCCAGCAGCTTACTGGAGAACACTGAAGCTTTCTTT. The rearrangement joins TRBV7-9 to TRBJ1-1; D remains unclear. The CDR3 loop spans 13 amino acids. CDR1 is SEHNR and CDR2 is FQNEAQ in the germline V gene (reference sequence). Trimming cost V 2 bases and J 1 base, with 5 bases left between them.

CDR3 bases: TGTGCCAGTAGATTTAGGGGTGGCAATCAGCCCCAGCATTTT. Protein sequence: CASRFRGGNQPQHF. The chain links TRBV19 to TRBJ1-5, with D perhaps TRBD1 (5 bases). V lost 6 bases and J 2 bases, leaving 11 bases between the germline ends. Germline V gene lookup returns CDR1 LNHDA and CDR2 SQIVND (reference sequence). CDR3 length: 14 amino acids.

This CDR3 is CASSLANTDTQYF. As DNA, the CDR3 is TGTGCCAGCAGCTTGGCCAATACAGATACGCAGTATTTT. V gene TRBV5-4 combines with J gene TRBJ2-3; no firm D call. CDR1 and CDR2 (germline): SGHNT, YYREEE (reference sequence). The CDR3 spans 13 residues. The germline V and J ends were trimmed by 0 bases and 3 bases, with 5 bases remaining between them. Looking up the rest from reference TRBV5-4 and TRBJ2-3 gives the full variable domain: ETGVTQSPTHLIKTRGQQVTLRCSSQSGHNTVSWYQQALGQGPQFIFQYYREEENGRGNFPPRFSGLQFPNYSSELNVNALELDDSALYLCASSLANTDTQYFGPGTRLTVL.

The J gene is TRBJ2-1, the V gene TRBV12-5; TRBD2 matches at 9 bases. The CDR3 length is 15 residues. Looked up from germline, CDR1 is LGHNT and CDR2 is FRNRAP. V shed 1 base and J 6 bases; nucleotides not matched to a gene: 4. The CDR3 loop is CASGLDRTSVNEQFF. CDR3 DNA: TGTGCTAGTGGTTTGGACCGGACTAGCGTCAATGAGCAGTTCTTC.

This clone occurred once. The chain has TRBV7-9 and TRBJ2-3; the D gene is possibly TRBD2 (7 bases). CDR1 and CDR2 (germline): SEHNR, FQNEAQ (reference sequence). V was cut by 11 bases and J by 3 bases, with 15 bases left in between. This CDR3 has 13 amino acids. The CDR3 reads CAVHGGLTDTQYF. CDR3 nucleotides: TGTGCCGTACACGGGGGGCTGACAGATACGCAGTATTTT.

The rearrangement joins TRBV3-1 (or the pseudogene TRBV3-2) to TRBJ1-6; D uncertain. The CDR3 contains 18 residues. Trimming stripped 0 bases from V and 5 bases from J, with 17 bases between. CDR1 LGHDT and CDR2 YNNKEL come from the germline V gene (reference sequence). The CDR3 is CASSQDPLSGVHNSPLHF. The CDR3 nucleotides read TGTGCCAGCAGCCAAGATCCCCTTAGCGGGGTCCATAATTCACCCCTCCACTTT.

V gene TRBV5-1 combines with J gene TRBJ2-1; D might be TRBD2 (5 bases). This CDR3 is built from 11 residues. Germline CDR1 reads SGHRS; CDR2 reads YFSETQ. The ends were cut back, 4 bases at V and 10 bases at J, with 9 bases in the middle. The CDR3 region is CASSLALEQFF. The CDR3 bases are TGCGCCAGCAGCCTAGCCCTAGAGCAGTTCTTC.

V is TRBV2 and J is TRBJ2-5; D may be TRBD1 or TRBD2 (5 bases each). Germline-derived CDR1 and CDR2 are SNHLY and FYNNEI. V lost 8 bases and J 4 bases, leaving 26 bases between the germline ends. The CDR3 consists of 17 residues. As DNA, the CDR3 is TGTGCCAGCGTCCGCCGGGACCTCGAGGTATTACGAGAGACCCAGTACTTC. Amino acid sequence: CASVRRDLEVLRETQYF. Together with reference TRBV2 and TRBJ2-5, the CDR3 gives the full variable domain: EPEVTQTPSHQVTQMGQEVILRCVPISNHLYFYWYRQILGQKVEFLVSFYNNEISEKSEIFDDQFSVERPDGSNFTLKIRSTKLEDSAMYFCASVRRDLEVLRETQYFGPGTRLLVL.

The V and J genes are TRBV28 and TRBJ1-4, with a possible D match to TRBD1 (6 bases). In germline, CDR1 is MDHEN, CDR2 SYDVKM. This CDR3 comprises 17 residues. Trimming stripped 5 bases from V and 4 bases from J, with 20 bases between. CDR3 nucleotides: TGTGCCAGCAGTGCCATGGACAGTGCCTCCTATAATGAAAAACTGTTTTTT. Protein sequence: CASSAMDSASYNEKLFF.

V gene TRBV2 combines with J gene TRBJ2-7; D is perhaps TRBD1 (8 bases). Trimming took 7 bases from V and 1 from J, leaving 20 bases between them. The CDR3 runs to 16 residues. Germline V gene sequence: CDR1 SNHLY, CDR2 FYNNEI. The CDR3, as DNA: TGTGCCAGCAACCCATCTACAGGGGGGGCTTCCTACGAGCAGTACTTC. It encodes CASNPSTGGASYEQYF.

The J gene is TRBJ1-1, the V gene TRBV11-3; D uncertain. The germline gives CDR1 SGHNT, CDR2 YENEEA. The V and J ends lost 3 bases and 7 bases respectively, with 6 bases between them. This CDR3 region has 11 residues. The CDR3 DNA is TGTGCCAGCAGCTTTATCGGTGAAGCTTTCTTT. Residues: CASSFIGEAFF.